The next 19 T cell receptor beta chains were all read from a single sample in a study of cytomegalovirus exposure and HLA in healthy donors. Use of 60 Vbeta and 13 Jbeta primers characterized the PCR. Generated by immunoSEQ multiplex PCR, the TCRdb table keeps only in-frame clones and is missing some. The data show about 190,000 clones, roughly 83% seen once. Sequencing was done on a sample of PBMCs. Source of these receptors: a boy aged 5-17 years in good health and CMV-seronegative.

J is TRBJ2-3 and V is TRBV6-5, with TRBD2 identical over 14 bases. This CDR3 comprises 16 residues. With V trimmed by 4 bases and J by 5 bases, 5 bases remained unmatched. Germline V gene data show CDR1 as MNHEY and CDR2 as SVGAGI. CDR3 DNA: TGTGCCAGCAGTTTCGGACTAGCGGGAGGTATAGATACGCAGTATTTT. This gives the protein CASSFGLAGGIDTQYF.

The chain uses TRBV25-1 and TRBJ2-3, with 9 bases aligning to TRBD1. This CDR3 contains 16 residues. Losses at the gene ends were 1 base for V and 1 base for J; bases not matched to a gene: 3. Germline V lookup: CDR1 MGHDK, CDR2 SYGVNS. The CDR3 DNA is TGTGCCAGCAGTGAATTGAGGACAGGGGGCACAGATACGCAGTATTTT. Its translation is CASSELRTGGTDTQYF.

This clone was seen a handful of times. The CDR3 bases are TGTGCCAGCAGTTGGGCAGAGAACACTGAAGCTTTCTTT. Translated, it gives CASSWAENTEAFF. The genes are TRBV6-5 and TRBJ1-1; no clear D gene. Deletions cut 4 bases from V and 1 base from J, with 7 bases between. The CDR3 contains 13 residues. From germline, CDR1 is MNHEY and CDR2 SVGAGI.

The chain carries TRBV2 and TRBJ1-1; D is possibly TRBD1 (6 bases). The CDR3 runs to 17 residues. Germline CDR1 is SNHLY and CDR2 is FYNNEI. Trimming pared 3 bases from V and 1 base from J, leaving 18 bases between. CDR3 sequence: CASSDGLLDSKNTEAFF. The CDR3 region has the DNA TGTGCCAGCAGTGATGGGCTTCTGGACAGCAAGAACACTGAAGCTTTCTTT.

The rearrangement links TRBV6-8 to TRBJ1-2, with 8 nucleotides matching TRBD1. Germline V lookup: CDR1 MNHGY, CDR2 SAAAGT. This CDR3 region has 15 residues. The J segment lost 6 bases and the V segment lost 6 bases, leaving 12 bases of the junction unmatched. CDR3 residues: CASSPRQGAVDGYTF. CDR3 nucleotide sequence: TGTGCCAGCAGCCCCCGTCAGGGGGCTGTAGATGGCTACACCTTC.

The chain links TRBV28 to TRBJ2-7; 7 nucleotides line up with TRBD1. The CDR3 is made up of 13 amino acids. V was pared by 7 bases and J by 2 bases, with 5 bases of the junction left unmatched. Germline lookup yields CDR1 MDHEN and CDR2 SYDVKM. Here the CDR3 reads CASTRDRAYEQYF. In nucleotides, the CDR3 is TGTGCCAGCACCCGGGACAGAGCCTACGAGCAGTACTTC.

The J gene is TRBJ1-6, the V gene TRBV7-9; TRBD1 might be the D (5 bases). Germline CDR1 is SEHNR and CDR2 is FQNEAQ (reference sequence). The CDR3 has 13 residues. V was pared by 6 bases and J by 7 bases, with 10 bases between. The CDR3 region is CASSDRQNSPLHF. CDR3 DNA: TGTGCCAGCAGTGATAGACAGAATTCACCCCTCCACTTT.

This clone was counted a few times. The V call is TRBV5-1, the J call TRBJ2-2; possible D gene TRBD2, 5 bases. The CDR3 totals 13 residues. V was trimmed by 5 bases and J by 5 bases, leaving 10 bases between them. Germline V lookup: CDR1 SGHRS, CDR2 YFSETQ. The CDR3 nucleotides are TGCGCCAGCAGAGTGGACTGGACCGGGGAGCTGTTTTTT. As protein: CASRVDWTGELFF.

The CDR3 region is CACQAAGTQYF. The CDR3 bases are TGTGCCTGCCAGGCTGCGGGGACCCAGTACTTC. The genes are TRBV30 and TRBJ2-5; maybe TRBD2 (5 bases). This CDR3 spans 11 amino acids. CDR1 and CDR2 from the germline V gene are GTSNPN and SVGIG (reference sequence). V was trimmed by 6 bases and J by 7 bases, leaving 12 bases between them.

The CDR3 protein is CASSFTGTFYNEQFF. The DNA of the CDR3 is TGTGCCAGCAGCTTTACCGGGACTTTCTACAATGAGCAGTTCTTC. The chain carries TRBV5-6 and TRBJ2-1; a weak D match, TRBD2 (6 bases). This CDR3 contains 15 residues. Trimming removed 2 bases from V and 3 bases from J, with 12 bases in between. Germline V gene lookup returns CDR1 SGHDT and CDR2 YYEEEE. Full variable domain (outside the CDR3, taken from reference TRBV5-6 and TRBJ2-1): DAGVTQSPTHLIKTRGQQVTLRCSPKSGHDTVSWYQQALGQGPQFIFQYYEEEERQRGNFPDRFSGHQFPNYSSELNVNALLLGDSALYLCASSFTGTFYNEQFFGPGTRLTVL.

The chain recombines TRBV29-1 with TRBJ1-2; TRBD1 is a possible D gene (6 bases). Trimming cost V 6 bases and J 2 bases, with 10 bases left between them. CDR3 length: 12 residues. From germline, CDR1 is SQVTM and CDR2 ANQGSEA. The CDR3 bases are TGCAGCGTGGGGGACACGAACTATGGCTACACCTTC. This gives the protein CSVGDTNYGYTF.

The chain is built from TRBV19 and TRBJ2-3; 9 bases fit TRBD2. This CDR3 is built from 15 residues. V was clipped by 2 bases and J by 5 bases; unmatched bases: 5. The germline V gene has CDR1 LNHDA and CDR2 SQIVND (reference sequence). The CDR3 region has the DNA TGTGCCAGTAGTATAAAAGCGGGGGGTAGAGATACGCAGTATTTT. Residues: CASSIKAGGRDTQYF. The variable domain in full, completed from reference TRBV19 and TRBJ2-3, reads DGGITQSPKYLFRKEGQNVTLSCEQNLNHDAMYWYRQDPGQGLRLIYYSQIVNDFQKGDIAEGYSVSREKKESFPLTVTSAQKNPTAFYLCASSIKAGGRDTQYFGPGTRLTVL.

The chain has TRBV13 and TRBJ2-7, with 16 bases matching TRBD2. The CDR3 covers 21 residues. With 4 bases clipped from V and 2 bases from J, the junction kept 17 bases outside the gene matches. Germline-derived CDR1 and CDR2 are PRHDT and FYEKMQ (reference sequence). DNA for the CDR3: TGTGCCAGCAGCTCTAGGGGGACTAGCGGGGGGGCCACCCACCCTACCTACGAGCAGTACTTC. Its translation is CASSSRGTSGGATHPTYEQYF. The whole variable domain, remainder taken from reference TRBV13 and TRBJ2-7, is AAGVIQSPRHLIKEKRETATLKCYPIPRHDTVYWYQQGPGQDPQFLISFYEKMQSDKGSIPDRFSAQQFSDYHSELNMSSLELGDSALYFCASSSRGTSGGATHPTYEQYFGPGTRLTVT.

CDR3 sequence: CATSRSRGSPLHF. The CDR3 nucleotides are TGTGCCACCAGCAGATCCCGAGGCTCACCCCTCCACTTT. The chain recombines TRBV15 with TRBJ1-6, with unresolved D. The V gene lost 2 bases and the J gene lost 10 bases, with 9 bases spanning the gap. Germline CDR1 LNHNV, CDR2 YYDKDF (reference sequence). CDR3 length: 13 amino acids.

Remarks on this clone: The sample contains more than one DNA sequence encoding this CDR3. This chain joins TRBV27 and TRBJ1-1; TRBD1 is a possible D gene (6 bases). The length of the CDR3 is 14 residues. V lost 3 bases to trimming and J lost 2 bases, with 10 bases between them. The germline CDR1 and CDR2 sequences are MNHEY and SMNVEV (reference sequence). CDR3 in amino acids: CASSFRGFNTEAFF. In DNA, the CDR3 is TGTGCCAGCAGTTTCAGGGGCTTTAACACTGAAGCTTTCTTT.

The chain joins TRBV5-1 to TRBJ2-5; 7 bases are shared with TRBD1. This CDR3 is 12 amino acids long. V trimming: 5 bases; J trimming: 13 bases; junction bases outside the gene matches: 11. The germline CDR1 and CDR2 sequences are SGHRS and YFSETQ. The chain's CDR3 is CASRYYRGRAYF. In nucleotides, the CDR3 is TGCGCCAGCAGGTACTACAGGGGACGAGCGTACTTC.

The chain couples TRBV7-9 to TRBJ2-7; TRBD1 matches at 8 bases. The CDR3 is made up of 15 amino acids. CDR1 is SEHNR and CDR2 is FQNEAQ in the germline V gene (reference sequence). Germline trimming cut 8 bases from V and 1 base from J; bases unmatched to any gene: 10. Here the CDR3 reads CASGGMGQDSYEQYF. CDR3 nucleotides: TGTGCCAGCGGTGGGATGGGACAGGATTCCTACGAGCAGTACTTC.

The rearrangement uses TRBV5-1 and TRBJ2-7; D might be TRBD2 (8 bases). V lost 2 bases and J 5 bases, leaving 20 bases between the germline ends. Germline CDR1 reads SGHRS; CDR2 reads YFSETQ. This CDR3 has 16 residues. The CDR3 loop reads CASSFDRGGTEDEQYF. The CDR3 DNA follows: TGCGCCAGCAGCTTCGACCGGGGGGGGACAGAAGACGAGCAGTACTTC.

This clone appeared once. The chain combines TRBV25-1 with TRBJ1-2, with D unresolved. Germline lookup yields CDR1 MGHDK and CDR2 SYGVNS. The CDR3 length is 13 residues. V was pared by 6 bases and J by 3 bases, with 11 bases between. DNA for the CDR3: TGTGCCAGCAGGTCACAGAAACACTATGGCTACACCTTC. Protein product: CASRSQKHYGYTF.